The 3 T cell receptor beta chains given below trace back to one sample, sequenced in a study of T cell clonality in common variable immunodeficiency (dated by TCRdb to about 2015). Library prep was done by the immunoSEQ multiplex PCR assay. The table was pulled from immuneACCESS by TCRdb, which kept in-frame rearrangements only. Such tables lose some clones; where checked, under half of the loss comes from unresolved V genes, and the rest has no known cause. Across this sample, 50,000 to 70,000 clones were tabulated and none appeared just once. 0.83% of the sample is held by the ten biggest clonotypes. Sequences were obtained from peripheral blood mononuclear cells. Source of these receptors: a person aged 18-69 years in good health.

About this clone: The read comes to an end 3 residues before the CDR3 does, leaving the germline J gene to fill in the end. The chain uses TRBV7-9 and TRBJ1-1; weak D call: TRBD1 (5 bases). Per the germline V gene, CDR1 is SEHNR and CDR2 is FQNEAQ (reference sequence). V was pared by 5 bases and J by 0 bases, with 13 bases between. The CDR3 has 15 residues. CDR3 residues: CASSLRQTMNTEAFF. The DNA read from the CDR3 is TGTGCCAGCAGCCTAAGACAGACCATGAACACTGAA.

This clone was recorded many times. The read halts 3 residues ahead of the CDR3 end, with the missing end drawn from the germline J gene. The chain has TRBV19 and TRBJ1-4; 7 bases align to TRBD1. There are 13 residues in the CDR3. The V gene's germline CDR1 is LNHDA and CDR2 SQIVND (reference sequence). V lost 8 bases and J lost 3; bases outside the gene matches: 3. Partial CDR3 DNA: TGTGCCAGTCGTGGGACAGCTAATGAAAAA. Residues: CASRGTANEK. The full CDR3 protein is CASRGTANEKLFF. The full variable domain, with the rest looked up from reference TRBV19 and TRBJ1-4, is DGGITQSPKYLFRKEGQNVTLSCEQNLNHDAMYWYRQDPGQGLRLIYYSQIVNDFQKGDIAEGYSVSREKKESFPLTVTSAQKNPTAFYLCASRGTANEKLFFGSGTQLSVL.

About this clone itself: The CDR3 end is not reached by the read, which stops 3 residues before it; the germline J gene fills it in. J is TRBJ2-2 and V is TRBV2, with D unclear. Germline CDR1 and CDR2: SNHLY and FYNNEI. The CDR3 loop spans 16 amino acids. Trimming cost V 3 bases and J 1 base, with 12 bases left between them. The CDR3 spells CASSDEQLMNTGELFF. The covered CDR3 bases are TGTGCCAGCAGTGATGAACAGCTGATGAACACCGGGGAG.